Below, 15 T cell receptor beta chains from the same sample are listed, as sequenced in a study of T-cell reconstitution after alpha-beta-depleted transplantation in children. The TCRbeta library incorporated unique molecular identifiers. One entry per CDR3 protein, called by TCRdb with MiXCR from the PCR reads. The table has some 300,000 distinct CDR3 sequences, around a tenth seen once; the top ten hold 7.5%. Material: PBMCs, obtained before TCRalphabeta/CD19-depleted stem cell transplant. These receptors were collected from a boy in the first two years of life with acute myeloid leukemia, due to receive a stem cell transplant.

This clonotype was seen repeatedly, ten times or more. This rearrangement joins TRBV6-1 to TRBJ2-7; D is perhaps TRBD2 (6 bases). Germline V gene lookup returns CDR1 MNHNS and CDR2 SASEGT. The CDR3 length is 14 residues. V lost 6 bases to trimming and J lost 7 bases, with 19 bases between them. The CDR3, as DNA: TGTGCCAGCAGGCCCGGGGGAATTAGTGGAGAGCAGTACTTC. It codes for CASRPGGISGEQYF.

This clonotype has ten or more counts. The chain combines TRBV3-1 with TRBJ1-5; D gene unclear. The germline V and J ends were trimmed by 0 bases and 7 bases, with 1 base remaining between them. This CDR3 is built from 11 residues. The germline CDR1 and CDR2 sequences are LGHDT and YNNKEL (reference sequence). The CDR3: CASSQEQPQHF. CDR3 sequence (DNA): TGTGCCAGCAGCCAAGAACAGCCCCAGCATTTT.

This clonotype has a count of ten or more. V and J are TRBV20-1 and TRBJ2-7; TRBD2 matches at 14 bases. This CDR3 contains 14 residues. Unmatched junction bases numbered 3, after V lost 3 bases and J lost 5 bases. CDR1 is DFQATT, CDR2 SNEGSKA, per germline (reference sequence). The chain's CDR3 is CSARPGLAGDEQYF. CDR3 DNA: TGCAGTGCTAGGCCGGGACTAGCGGGGGACGAGCAGTACTTC.

Many counts were recorded for this clonotype. J is TRBJ1-2 and V is TRBV6-2 or TRBV6-3; the D is unclear. The germline gives CDR1 MNHEY, CDR2 SVGEGT. Trimming removed 4 bases from V and 4 bases from J, with 16 bases in between. The CDR3 spans 15 residues. The CDR3 region is CASSSSPGAAYGYTF. The CDR3 DNA is TGTGCCAGCAGTTCCTCCCCTGGAGCTGCCTATGGCTACACCTTC.

There are many counts of this clonotype. The chain employs TRBV10-3 and TRBJ1-6; D gene uncertain. Germline CDR1 ENHRY, CDR2 SYGVKD. V was pared by 6 bases and J by 0 bases, with 3 bases between. This CDR3 comprises 13 residues. The CDR3 nucleotides read TGTGCCATCAGCGGCTCCTATAATTCACCCCTCCACTTT. It translates to CAISGSYNSPLHF.

There are many counts of this clonotype. The chain's CDR3 is CASSSLAGGPDEQFF. CDR3 nucleotides: TGCGCCAGCAGCTCCCTAGCGGGAGGGCCGGATGAGCAGTTCTTC. This chain links TRBV5-1 with TRBJ2-1; 12 nucleotides line up with TRBD2. The CDR3 consists of 15 residues. CDR1 is SGHRS, CDR2 YFSETQ, per germline. J was trimmed by 8 bases and V by 3 bases; bases with no gene match: 6.

At least ten counts were recorded for this clonotype. The rearrangement uses TRBV20-1 and TRBJ2-2, with 8 bases aligning to TRBD1. J gave up 1 base and V 5 bases, and 6 bases lay outside the gene matches. Germline-derived CDR1 and CDR2 are DFQATT and SNEGSKA (reference sequence). This CDR3 is built from 15 residues. Written as DNA, the CDR3 is TGCAGTGCTGAGGACAGGGATCAGAACACCGGGGAGCTGTTTTTT. This translates into CSAEDRDQNTGELFF.

This clonotype was counted many times. The rearrangement uses TRBV27 and TRBJ2-1, with D possibly TRBD1 on 6 matching bases. Trimming removed 5 bases at V and 1 base at J, with 12 bases between. The CDR3 totals 15 residues. CDR1 is MNHEY, CDR2 SMNVEV, per germline (reference sequence). The CDR3 DNA sequence: TGTGCCAGCAGTCCACAGGGTCAGTCCTACAATGAGCAGTTCTTC. It encodes CASSPQGQSYNEQFF.

This clonotype has at least ten counts. CDR3 sequence reads: CSASGGGTDTQYF. In DNA form, the CDR3 reads TGCAGTGCTAGCGGGGGTGGCACAGATACGCAGTATTTT. V usage is TRBV20-1 and J usage is TRBJ2-3; possibly TRBD2 for D (6 bases). Deletions cut 3 bases from V and 1 base from J, with 8 bases between. This CDR3 spans 13 amino acids. Looked up from germline, CDR1 is DFQATT and CDR2 is SNEGSKA (reference sequence).

This clonotype was counted ten times or more. The chain uses TRBV28 and TRBJ1-2; 12 bases map to TRBD1. J was trimmed by 7 bases and V by 6 bases; bases with no gene match: 15. There are 17 residues in the CDR3. In germline, CDR1 is MDHEN, CDR2 SYDVKM. The CDR3 DNA is TGTGCCAGCAGCGGAGCCGGGACAGGGGGCGGTCGGATTGGCTACACCTTC. This translates into CASSGAGTGGGRIGYTF.

As to this clonotype: Being one base from a much bigger clone, this may be a read error. This CDR3 is missing its conserved last phenylalanine or tryptophan, likely due to a read error. This chain links TRBV6-5 with TRBJ1-5; TRBD1 might be the D (5 bases). The CDR3 extends over 16 amino acids. Trimming shortened V by 2 bases and J by 3 bases, and 14 bases separated the two germline ends. CDR1 is MNHEY, CDR2 SVGAGI, per germline. CDR3 loop: CASSYHVRGPNQPQHY. CDR3 DNA sequence: TGTGCCAGCAGTTACCACGTAAGGGGACCCAATCAGCCCCAGCATTAT.

This clonotype was detected ten times or more. One end of the junction fails to match germline, which may point to a read error. The rearrangement uses TRBV5-6 and TRBJ2-1; 7 bases map to TRBD1. The germline CDR1 and CDR2 sequences are SGHDT and YYEEEE. The length of the CDR3 is 14 residues. The CDR3 nucleotides read TGTGCTAGCAGCCATGACAGGGTTTACGGTGAGCAGTTCTTC. It is translated as CASSHDRVYGEQFF.

The table lists this clonotype with a count of one. V is TRBV28 and J is TRBJ1-3, with a tentative D call TRBD1 (6 bases). This CDR3 has 15 amino acids. Trimming shortened V by 3 bases and J by 4 bases, and 13 bases separated the two germline ends. CDR1 and CDR2 (germline): MDHEN, SYDVKM. The CDR3 sequence is CASSLGGGWGNTIYF. CDR3 DNA sequence: TGTGCCAGCAGTTTGGGAGGGGGATGGGGAAACACCATATATTTT.

This clonotype was recorded many times. This rearrangement joins TRBV4-1 to TRBJ2-5, with a weak D call TRBD2 (6 bases). The CDR3 length is 16 residues. Trimming took 1 base from V and 5 from J, leaving 17 bases between them. CDR1 is MGHRA and CDR2 is YSYEKL in the germline V gene. In DNA form, the CDR3 reads TGCGCCAGCAGCCAAGTTTTCCCTAGCGACGGGGAGACCCAGTACTTC. Its translation: CASSQVFPSDGETQYF.

At least ten counts were recorded for this clonotype. The rearrangement uses TRBV9 and TRBJ2-7; D not resolved. Trimming shortened V by 0 bases and J by 4 bases, and 11 bases separated the two germline ends. Per germline, CDR1 SGDLS and CDR2 YYNGEE. The CDR3 length is 14 residues. The CDR3: CASSVEPAAYEQYF. The DNA of the CDR3 is TGTGCCAGCAGCGTAGAGCCCGCCGCTTACGAGCAGTACTTC.